These 31 T cell receptor beta chains came from one sample sequenced in a study of shared clonotypes between healthy human individuals (dated by TCRdb to between 2020 and 2021). Libraries were made using the immunoSEQ multiplex PCR assay. TCRdb's version of the immuneACCESS table is confined to in-frame rearrangements and falls short of the full clone set. An unresolved V gene accounts for under half of the shortfall where checked; the remainder is of unknown origin. The sample contains around 1.4 million clones, approximately 98.5% of them found a single time. Jointly, the top ten make up around 0.38% of the sample. Material: naive CD4+ T cells sorted from blood. The sample's cell subset or site, from its label and the paper: CD45RA+ positively selected. The receptors stem from a man aged 30 to 45 in good health.

This chain joins TRBV11-2 and TRBJ2-2, with a tentative D call TRBD2 (7 bases). The germline V gene has CDR1 SGHAT and CDR2 FQNNGV. The CDR3 is 15 residues long. Trimming removed 1 base at V and 5 bases at J, with 11 bases between. The CDR3: CASSLAGGLTGELFF. CDR3 coding DNA: TGTGCCAGCAGCTTAGCCGGGGGGCTAACCGGGGAGCTGTTTTTT.

The CDR3 nucleotides are TGTGCCAGCGCCCTCGGTGGAGAAGAGACCCAGTACTTC. Translating it yields CASALGGEETQYF. The chain combines TRBV28 with TRBJ2-5; D unresolved. V lost 8 bases and J lost 3, with 13 bases in between. Germline-derived CDR1 and CDR2 are MDHEN and SYDVKM. CDR3 length: 13 amino acids. Using reference TRBV28 and TRBJ2-5 for the parts outside the CDR3, the full variable domain is DVKVTQSSRYLVKRTGEKVFLECVQDMDHENMFWYRQDPGLGLRLIYFSYDVKMKEKGDIPEGYSVSREKKERFSLILESASTNQTSMYLCASALGGEETQYFGPGTRLLVL.

The chain links TRBV6-5 to TRBJ2-1; TRBD1 matches 7 bases. Germline V lookup: CDR1 MNHEY, CDR2 SVGAGI. The junction had 8 bases not matched to a gene; V was cut back by 6 bases and J by 3 bases. This CDR3 is built from 15 residues. DNA of the CDR3: TGTGCCAGCAGACGGGACAGTACCTTCTACAATGAGCAGTTCTTC. It yields the protein CASRRDSTFYNEQFF.

The table lists this clone with a count of one. With a much larger clone just one base away, this may be a read error. This sample includes further DNA sequences coding for the same CDR3. This chain joins TRBV7-3 and TRBJ2-5, with D uncertain. Germline CDR1 and CDR2: SGHTA and FQGTGA. CDR3 length equals 11 residues. Deletions cut 5 bases from V and 5 bases from J, with 6 bases between. CDR3 sequence reads: CASSIGETQYF. Written as DNA, the CDR3 is TGTGCCAGCAGCATAGGGGAGACCCAGTACTTC. The full variable domain, rest sourced from reference TRBV7-3 and TRBJ2-5, is GAGVSQTPSNKVTEKGKYVELRCDPISGHTALYWYRQSLGQGPEFLIYFQGTGAADDSGLPNDRFFAVRPEGSVSTLKIQRTERGDSAVYLCASSIGETQYFGPGTRLLVL.

The V call is TRBV11-3, the J call TRBJ2-2, with D unclear. This CDR3 has 14 amino acids. V shed 4 bases and J shed 8 bases, with 14 bases lying between them. Germline V gene data show CDR1 as SGHNT and CDR2 as YENEEA. In DNA form, the CDR3 reads TGTGCCAGCAGCTCCGGGCCGAGGTCTGGGGAGCTGTTTTTT. Translated: CASSSGPRSGELFF.

The DNA for the CDR3 is TGTGCCAGCAGCCCTCTTCTGGGGGACGCGGGGAGGCCGTTATATGAGCAGTTCTTC. Protein sequence: CASSPLLGDAGRPLYEQFF. V usage is TRBV9 and J usage is TRBJ2-1, with D possibly matching TRBD2 (6 bases). V lost 4 bases to trimming and J lost 8 bases, with 31 bases between them. This CDR3 region has 19 residues. CDR1 and CDR2 (germline): SGDLS, YYNGEE.

This rearrangement joins TRBV6-1 to TRBJ1-1, with D uncertain. This CDR3 has 13 amino acids. Trimming pared 7 bases from V and 1 base from J, leaving 10 bases between. The germline gives CDR1 MNHNS, CDR2 SASEGT. The CDR3 coding sequence is TGTGCCAGCAATATACGGGGGAACACTGAAGCTTTCTTT. It yields the protein CASNIRGNTEAFF.

The CDR3 DNA follows: TGTGCCAGCAGCCCGATCGGGGGAGGGACTGAAGCTTTCTTT. Protein product: CASSPIGGGTEAFF. V gene TRBV9 combines with J gene TRBJ1-1; TRBD1 might be the D (5 bases). The ends were cut back, 4 bases at V and 5 bases at J, with 15 bases in the middle. The CDR3 runs 14 residues. The germline V gene has CDR1 SGDLS and CDR2 YYNGEE.

The chain is built from TRBV5-1 and TRBJ1-3; 7 bases line up with TRBD1. Germline V lookup: CDR1 SGHRS, CDR2 YFSETQ. CDR3 length: 14 amino acids. V shed 4 bases and J 2 bases; nucleotides not matched to a gene: 3. The CDR3 DNA is TGCGCCAGCAGCATCGGGACAGCTGGAAACACCATATATTTT. Translated, it gives CASSIGTAGNTIYF.

V and J are TRBV29-1 and TRBJ2-3; D possibly matches TRBD1 or TRBD2 (5 bases each). Trimming took 7 bases from V and 2 from J, leaving 13 bases between them. The CDR3 sequence is 13 residues long. Germline-derived CDR1 and CDR2 are SQVTM and ANQGSEA. The CDR3 sequence is CSAAGTYTDTQYF. The CDR3 DNA sequence: TGCAGCGCGGCAGGGACCTACACAGATACGCAGTATTTT.

Worth noting for this clone: Other nucleotide sequences from this sample produce the same CDR3. The chain has TRBV5-1 and TRBJ2-3, with 7 bases matching TRBD1. The ends lost 4 bases at V and 4 bases at J; junction bases unmatched: 3. The CDR3 runs to 13 residues. In germline, CDR1 is SGHRS, CDR2 YFSETQ. The CDR3 protein is CASSPTGADTQYF. The CDR3 coding sequence is TGCGCCAGCAGCCCCACAGGGGCAGATACGCAGTATTTT.

This clone was picked up one time. The V call is TRBV18, the J call TRBJ2-7; D is ambiguous. The germline V and J ends were trimmed by 3 bases and 3 bases, with 9 bases remaining between them. Per germline, CDR1 KGHSH and CDR2 LQKENI. CDR3 length: 13 residues. The DNA for the CDR3 is TGTGCCAGCTCACCCCGGCATGGCTACGAGCAGTACTTC. It specifies CASSPRHGYEQYF.

In nucleotides, the CDR3 is TGCGCCAGCAAGGTGACAGGGGGAAATGAAAAACTGTTTTTT. It specifies CASKVTGGNEKLFF. The rearrangement uses TRBV5-1 and TRBJ1-4; TRBD1 aligns across 9 bases. The CDR3 is 14 amino acids. The V and J ends lost 6 bases and 5 bases, in that order; junction bases with no gene match: 5. Per germline, CDR1 SGHRS and CDR2 YFSETQ.

The chain carries TRBV18 and TRBJ2-1, with TRBD1 matching over 7 bases. Germline CDR1 KGHSH, CDR2 LQKENI. V gave up 4 bases and J gave up 4 bases; unmatched junction bases: 7. CDR3 size: 15 residues. Written as DNA, the CDR3 is TGTGCCAGCTCACACTCACAGGGGCAGTACAATGAGCAGTTCTTC. Amino acids: CASSHSQGQYNEQFF.

This chain connects TRBV10-3 to TRBJ1-1, with 8 positions matching TRBD1. CDR1 and CDR2 (germline): ENHRY, SYGVKD. The CDR3 covers 15 residues. V was clipped by 4 bases and J by 5 bases; unmatched bases: 9. The CDR3 coding sequence is TGTGCCATCAGTGGAGATCAGGGGGCGCGAACTGAAGCTTTCTTT. This encodes CAISGDQGARTEAFF.

The chain joins TRBV5-1 to TRBJ2-7; D is possibly TRBD1 (6 bases). This CDR3 comprises 14 residues. Germline loops: CDR1 SGHRS, CDR2 YFSETQ. The ends were cut back, 1 base at V and 5 bases at J, with 13 bases in the middle. CDR3 protein: CASSLLQGTDEQYF. In nucleotides, the CDR3 is TGCGCCAGCAGCTTGTTACAGGGAACGGACGAGCAGTACTTC.

The chain recombines TRBV6-1 with TRBJ2-5; no clear D gene. V lost 6 bases and J 3 bases, leaving 11 bases between the germline ends. CDR1 and CDR2 (germline): MNHNS, SASEGT. The CDR3 is 13 amino acids. The CDR3 DNA reads TGTGCCAGCAGATACGGGCTCGAAGAGACCCAGTACTTC. Protein: CASRYGLEETQYF.

This clone is a singleton in its sample. Other nucleotide sequences from this sample produce the same CDR3. The chain uses TRBV18 and TRBJ2-3; no clear D. CDR1 is KGHSH and CDR2 is LQKENI in the germline V gene. The V and J ends lost 0 bases and 3 bases respectively, with 4 bases between them. This CDR3 comprises 13 residues. In DNA, the CDR3 is TGTGCCAGCTCACCACCCTATACAGATACGCAGTATTTT. This gives the protein CASSPPYTDTQYF.

The table lists this clone with a count of one. This rearrangement joins TRBV7-2 to TRBJ2-7; 8 bases fit TRBD1. The CDR3 sequence is 15 residues long. Germline CDR1 reads SGHTA; CDR2 reads FQGNSA. V lost 4 bases, J lost 2 bases, and 7 bases stayed unmatched. The CDR3 sequence is CASSSRTGSTYEQYF. DNA of the CDR3: TGTGCCAGCAGCTCGAGGACAGGGTCCACCTACGAGCAGTACTTC.

This rearrangement joins TRBV5-4 to TRBJ1-1; no reliable D call. V lost 1 base and J lost 1, with 8 bases in between. In germline, CDR1 is SGHNT, CDR2 YYREEE (reference sequence). The CDR3 loop spans 14 amino acids. The CDR3 sequence is CASSLKAGNTEAFF. The CDR3 region has the DNA TGTGCCAGCAGCTTGAAGGCAGGGAACACTGAAGCTTTCTTT.

This clone was found once. V gene TRBV5-6 combines with J gene TRBJ2-2; TRBD2 might be the D (5 bases). The CDR3 has 15 residues. Germline loops: CDR1 SGHDT, CDR2 YYEEEE. V shed 0 bases and J shed 0 bases, with 6 bases lying between them. The CDR3 bases are TGTGCCAGCAGCTTGGCCGGGGCGAACACCGGGGAGCTGTTTTTT. Its translation is CASSLAGANTGELFF.

Points on this clone: Additional DNA sequences in this sample encode the identical CDR3. The rearrangement joins TRBV29-1 to TRBJ1-1; perhaps TRBD1 as D (6 bases). Germline values: CDR1 SQVTM, CDR2 ANQGSEA. Trimming took 6 bases from V and 2 from J, leaving 13 bases between them. The CDR3 length is 13 residues. The DNA of the CDR3 is TGCAGCGTCCGACAGGTTCTTAACACTGAAGCTTTCTTT. Its translation is CSVRQVLNTEAFF.

The chain uses TRBV18 and TRBJ1-4, with TRBD1 identical over 7 bases. The CDR3 is made up of 14 amino acids. V shed 3 bases, J shed 8 bases, and the junction held 6 bases outside the gene matches. Germline values: CDR1 KGHSH, CDR2 LQKENI. CDR3 nucleotides: TGTGCCAGCTCACCGAGACAGGGTCGAGAAAAACTGTTTTTT. Protein sequence: CASSPRQGREKLFF.

This clone was counted once. The chain combines TRBV19 with TRBJ2-3; D might be TRBD1 or TRBD2, each matching 5 bases. The germline V and J ends were trimmed by 8 bases and 4 bases, with 22 bases remaining between them. The length of the CDR3 is 16 residues. Germline CDR1 and CDR2: LNHDA and SQIVND (reference sequence). CDR3 nucleotide sequence: TGTGCCAGTCCACGGGGACGCGCGGGTGGTTCAGATACGCAGTATTTT. Its translation: CASPRGRAGGSDTQYF.

CDR3 bases: TGTGCCAGCAGCCGGGCGGCTTTGGGGGAGCAGTACTTC. Translation: CASSRAALGEQYF. The rearrangement links TRBV9 to TRBJ2-7; D is unclear. Germline-derived CDR1 and CDR2 are SGDLS and YYNGEE. CDR3 length: 13 residues. V lost 4 bases, J lost 7 bases, and 15 bases lay in between.

The rearrangement joins TRBV6-6 to TRBJ2-7; TRBD2 matches at 7 bases. Trimming removed 6 bases from V and 3 bases from J; junction bases left unmatched: 11. Germline CDR1 is MNHNY and CDR2 is SVGAGI (reference sequence). The CDR3 spans 15 residues. The CDR3 loop is CASSDSGTNFYEQYF. CDR3 nucleotide sequence: TGTGCCAGCAGCGACTCCGGGACTAACTTCTACGAGCAGTACTTC.

The rearrangement joins TRBV13 to TRBJ2-7, with D hard to call. The CDR3 loop spans 11 amino acids. V dropped 3 bases and J dropped 4 bases, with 4 bases sitting between them. From germline, CDR1 is PRHDT and CDR2 FYEKMQ (reference sequence). This chain's CDR3 is CASSLRYEQYF. The CDR3 coding sequence is TGTGCCAGCAGCTTGCGATACGAGCAGTACTTC.

The rearrangement joins TRBV7-9 to TRBJ2-1, with 11 bases fitting TRBD2. The V segment lost 5 bases and the J segment 3 bases; nucleotides outside the gene matches: 12. The CDR3 totals 18 residues. In germline, CDR1 is SEHNR, CDR2 FQNEAQ (reference sequence). CDR3 bases: TGTGCCAGCAGCCGGCCACTAGCGGGGGCTAGCATCTACAATGAGCAGTTCTTC. It yields the protein CASSRPLAGASIYNEQFF.

J is TRBJ2-1 and V is TRBV5-1, with 9 positions matching TRBD2. CDR3 size: 14 residues. Trimming at V came to 6 bases and at J to 6 bases, leaving 7 bases not matched to a gene. Germline V gives CDR1 SGHRS, CDR2 YFSETQ. CDR3 DNA: TGCGCCAGCATGGTAGCGGGAGACTTCAATGAGCAGTTCTTC. Its translation: CASMVAGDFNEQFF.

Only one count was recorded for this clone. The chain couples TRBV2 to TRBJ2-7; D unclear. In germline, CDR1 is SNHLY, CDR2 FYNNEI. This CDR3 has 16 amino acids. Trimming removed 1 base from V and 3 bases from J, with 16 bases in between. Here the CDR3 DNA reads TGTGCCAGCAGTGAAGAACATGGTTACAAATACTACGAGCAGTACTTC. This codes for CASSEEHGYKYYEQYF. Full variable domain (rest looked up from reference TRBV2 and TRBJ2-7): EPEVTQTPSHQVTQMGQEVILRCVPISNHLYFYWYRQILGQKVEFLVSFYNNEISEKSEIFDDQFSVERPDGSNFTLKIRSTKLEDSAMYFCASSEEHGYKYYEQYFGPGTRLTVT.

The rearrangement joins TRBV10-3 to TRBJ2-3; 9 bases align to TRBD2. The germline V gene has CDR1 ENHRY and CDR2 SYGVKD. The CDR3 length is 14 residues. Trimming cost V 8 bases and J 1 base; bases outside gene matches: 4. The CDR3 coding sequence is TGTGCCATCGGGGCGGGAGGGCGCACAGATACGCAGTATTTT. As protein: CAIGAGGRTDTQYF.